These 21 T cell receptor beta chains share one sample of origin, sequenced in a study of T cell responses to AZD1222 COVID-19 vaccine. Only in-frame clones appear in the TCRdb table, and some are missing; sequencing was by immunoSEQ multiplex PCR. The sample contains 150,000 to 200,000 clones, around 93% of which appear only once. Sample: peripheral blood, taken on day 0 of AZD1222 vaccination. The receptors derive from an adult in good health.

This chain uses TRBV19 with TRBJ2-2; D is possibly TRBD2 (6 bases). CDR1 is LNHDA and CDR2 is SQIVND in the germline V gene (reference sequence). V lost 3 bases to trimming and J lost 0 bases, with 11 bases between them. This CDR3 contains 16 residues. The CDR3 protein is CASSILGGSNTGELFF. The CDR3 DNA follows: TGTGCCAGTAGTATTCTCGGGGGATCGAACACCGGGGAGCTGTTTTTT.

The CDR3 sequence is CASILTGRSGYTF. The CDR3 coding sequence is TGTGCCAGCATCTTGACAGGGCGAAGCGGCTACACCTTC. The gene calls are TRBV12-3 or TRBV12-4 and TRBJ1-2, with 7 nucleotides matching TRBD1. The CDR3 sequence is 13 residues long. V dropped 7 bases and J dropped 8; count of bases not matched to a gene: 10.

The table lists this clone with a few counts. The chain links TRBV7-9 to TRBJ2-2; D ambiguous. The CDR3 totals 14 residues. Germline V lookup: CDR1 SEHNR, CDR2 FQNEAQ (reference sequence). Trimming shortened V by 6 bases and J by 3 bases, and 11 bases separated the two germline ends. The CDR3 is CASRGTVDTGELFF. In DNA form, the CDR3 reads TGTGCCAGCAGGGGAACAGTGGACACCGGGGAGCTGTTTTTT.

Regarding this clone: Other DNA sequences in the same sample also yield this CDR3. J is TRBJ1-1 and V is TRBV29-1; 9 bases map to TRBD1. The CDR3 covers 13 residues. V lost 4 bases, J lost 5 bases, and 5 bases stayed unmatched. Germline V gene data show CDR1 as SQVTM and CDR2 as ANQGSEA. CDR3 region: CSVATGGRTEAFF. The CDR3 DNA follows: TGCAGCGTTGCCACAGGGGGCAGAACTGAAGCTTTCTTT.

J is TRBJ1-5 and V is TRBV28, with TRBD1 matching over 7 bases. Germline CDR1 reads MDHEN; CDR2 reads SYDVKM. Unmatched junction bases numbered 14, after V lost 5 bases and J lost 4 bases. CDR3 size: 17 residues. The CDR3 spells CASSPLSGGLSNQPQHF. CDR3 in DNA: TGTGCCAGCAGTCCACTCTCAGGGGGATTATCGAATCAGCCCCAGCATTTT.

The rearrangement joins TRBV5-1 to TRBJ1-1; D gene unclear. CDR3 length: 15 amino acids. Germline CDR1 reads SGHRS; CDR2 reads YFSETQ. V lost 2 bases and J 5 bases, leaving 16 bases between the germline ends. The chain's CDR3 is CASSFGGIAGTEAFF. The DNA of the CDR3 is TGCGCCAGCAGCTTTGGTGGAATTGCGGGAACTGAAGCTTTCTTT.

The rearrangement uses TRBV28 and TRBJ2-7; 10 nucleotides agree with TRBD1. The germline CDR1 and CDR2 sequences are MDHEN and SYDVKM. J gave up 3 bases and V 5 bases, and 4 bases lay outside the gene matches. This CDR3 comprises 14 residues. The CDR3 DNA sequence: TGTGCCAGCAGTGACCGGGACAGGGGCTACGAGCAGTACTTC. Translation gives CASSDRDRGYEQYF.

This clone was counted once. The genes are TRBV28 and TRBJ1-3; no definite D call. The V and J ends lost 0 bases and 0 bases respectively, with 6 bases between them. The CDR3 contains 15 residues. Looked up from germline, CDR1 is MDHEN and CDR2 is SYDVKM. The CDR3 here is CASSLWGVSGNTIYF. CDR3 DNA sequence: TGTGCCAGCAGTTTATGGGGTGTCTCTGGAAACACCATATATTTT. Full variable domain (remainder filled in from reference TRBV28 and TRBJ1-3): DVKVTQSSRYLVKRTGEKVFLECVQDMDHENMFWYRQDPGLGLRLIYFSYDVKMKEKGDIPEGYSVSREKKERFSLILESASTNQTSMYLCASSLWGVSGNTIYFGEGSWLTVV.

The rearrangement uses TRBV2 and TRBJ2-7; D not certain. CDR1 is SNHLY, CDR2 FYNNEI, per germline. The ends were cut back, 4 bases at V and 8 bases at J, with 9 bases in the middle. This CDR3 contains 11 residues. The CDR3 reads CASSVQSKQYF. The CDR3 region has the DNA TGTGCCAGCAGTGTCCAGTCGAAGCAGTACTTC.

The chain combines TRBV7-2 with TRBJ1-1; D possibly corresponds to TRBD1 (5 bases). In germline, CDR1 is SGHTA, CDR2 FQGNSA. Trimming pared 5 bases from V and 3 bases from J, leaving 16 bases between. The CDR3 contains 15 residues. CDR3 sequence reads: CASSPWGLGHTEAFF. CDR3 nucleotide sequence: TGTGCCAGCAGCCCCTGGGGCCTTGGGCACACTGAAGCTTTCTTT.

This chain links TRBV4-2 with TRBJ2-1; 9 nucleotides agree with TRBD1. This CDR3 has 16 residues. The germline V gene encodes CDR1 LGHNA and CDR2 YNFKEQ. V lost 5 bases, J lost 3 bases, and 8 bases stayed unmatched. DNA for the CDR3: TGTGCCAGCAGCAGCCCCGGGACAGGGTTCTACAATGAGCAGTTCTTC. Protein: CASSSPGTGFYNEQFF.

The J gene is TRBJ1-1, the V gene TRBV28; D might be TRBD1 (6 bases). Trimming shortened V by 5 bases and J by 6 bases, and 16 bases separated the two germline ends. The CDR3 totals 14 residues. The V gene's germline CDR1 is MDHEN and CDR2 SYDVKM. CDR3 protein: CASSVQGPLPEAFF. The CDR3, as DNA: TGTGCCAGCAGTGTCCAGGGGCCGCTCCCTGAAGCTTTCTTT.

The rearrangement uses TRBV19 and TRBJ2-1; D may be TRBD1 (5 bases). The CDR3 is 13 amino acids. In germline, CDR1 is LNHDA, CDR2 SQIVND (reference sequence). The V gene lost 2 bases and the J gene lost 6 bases, with 8 bases spanning the gap. CDR3: CASSISQGNEQFF. The CDR3 DNA is TGTGCCAGTAGTATATCCCAGGGCAATGAGCAGTTCTTC.

The chain is built from TRBV4-2 and TRBJ2-7, with D unclear. This CDR3 has 13 amino acids. The V end was cut by 2 bases, the J end by 2 bases, with 7 bases between. Looked up from germline, CDR1 is LGHNA and CDR2 is YNFKEQ. The CDR3 region is CASSQFSTYEQYF. The CDR3 DNA is TGTGCCAGCAGCCAATTCTCTACCTACGAGCAGTACTTC.

V gene TRBV7-9 combines with J gene TRBJ1-4; D is unclear. V was shortened by 0 bases and J by 8 bases, with 7 bases between the two germline ends. This CDR3 has 13 residues. CDR1 SEHNR and CDR2 FQNEAQ come from the germline V gene (reference sequence). In DNA, the CDR3 is TGTGCCAGCAGCTTAGCTGGCCGCGAAAAACTGTTTTTT. Translated, it gives CASSLAGREKLFF. Filled out from reference TRBV7-9 and TRBJ1-4, the complete variable domain reads DTGVSQNPRHKITKRGQNVTFRCDPISEHNRLYWYRQTLGQGPEFLTYFQNEAQLEKSRLLSDRFSAERPKGSFSTLEIQRTEQGDSAMYLCASSLAGREKLFFGSGTQLSVL.

This chain links TRBV27 with TRBJ1-6; perhaps TRBD1 as D (5 bases). The germline V gene encodes CDR1 MNHEY and CDR2 SMNVEV (reference sequence). V was trimmed by 4 bases and J by 8 bases, leaving 15 bases between them. CDR3 length equals 15 residues. Here the CDR3 DNA reads TGTGCCAGCAGTTCTACAGGCTGGGCGCATTCACCCCTCCACTTT. Protein product: CASSSTGWAHSPLHF.

This sequence joins TRBV7-2 and TRBJ1-5; the D gene is possibly TRBD1 (5 bases). Trimming cost V 4 bases and J 3 bases, with 16 bases left between them. Germline-derived CDR1 and CDR2 are SGHTA and FQGNSA. This CDR3 comprises 16 residues. CDR3 sequence reads: CASSSKTTGSNQPQHF. For the CDR3, the DNA is TGTGCCAGCAGCTCTAAAACCACAGGATCCAATCAGCCCCAGCATTTT.

The rearrangement links TRBV7-3 to TRBJ2-7; D gene ambiguous. CDR1 SGHTA and CDR2 FQGTGA come from the germline V gene. CDR3 length: 13 amino acids. V lost 4 bases and J lost 5, with 12 bases in between. The CDR3 here is CASSSLGGHEQYF. The CDR3 nucleotides read TGTGCCAGCAGCTCCCTCGGTGGCCACGAGCAGTACTTC.

The chain couples TRBV4-3 to TRBJ1-1; D possibly corresponds to TRBD1 (5 bases). The CDR3 totals 14 residues. Trimming cost V 1 base and J 5 bases, with 11 bases left between them. In germline, CDR1 is LGHNA, CDR2 YSLEER. CDR3 sequence (DNA): TGCGCCAGCAGCCAAGGCCTGGGGGGAACTGAAGCTTTCTTT. This translates into CASSQGLGGTEAFF.

The gene calls are TRBV4-1 and TRBJ1-4; D is unclear. V shed 1 base and J shed 3 bases, with 9 bases lying between them. This CDR3 comprises 15 residues. Germline assignment: CDR1 MGHRA and CDR2 YSYEKL. The DNA for the CDR3 is TGCGCCAGCAGCCAAGCGTCGGTTTCTAATGAAAAACTGTTTTTT. Its translation is CASSQASVSNEKLFF.

The gene calls are TRBV28 and TRBJ1-6, with TRBD1 matching 11 bases. CDR3 length equals 15 residues. The V segment lost 10 bases and the J segment 6 bases; nucleotides outside the gene matches: 8. Per the germline V gene, CDR1 is MDHEN and CDR2 is SYDVKM. CDR3 loop: CATARTGGLNSPLHF. The CDR3 bases are TGTGCCACAGCCCGGACAGGGGGCCTTAATTCACCCCTCCACTTT.